The next 29 T cell receptor beta chains were all read from a single sample in a study of blood T cell repertoires in COVID-19. Repertoires were generated with immunoSEQ multiplex PCR, while TCRdb's copy carries only in-frame clones and drops some. This table holds roughly 200,000 clones, around 88% found once. The sample was peripheral blood. These TCRs come from a man younger than 35 with active or convalescent COVID-19.

The chain uses TRBV28 and TRBJ1-1; TRBD1 might be the D (6 bases). The length of the CDR3 is 13 residues. Trimming left V 9 bases short and J 3 bases short, with 14 bases between. From germline, CDR1 is MDHEN and CDR2 SYDVKM. CDR3 in amino acids: CASGTGYYTEAFF. Here the CDR3 DNA reads TGTGCCAGTGGAACAGGGTATTACACTGAAGCTTTCTTT. Together with reference TRBV28 and TRBJ1-1, the CDR3 gives the full variable domain: DVKVTQSSRYLVKRTGEKVFLECVQDMDHENMFWYRQDPGLGLRLIYFSYDVKMKEKGDIPEGYSVSREKKERFSLILESASTNQTSMYLCASGTGYYTEAFFGQGTRLTVV.

This clone was counted at least ten times. V usage is TRBV7-9 and J usage is TRBJ1-2; 7 nucleotides match TRBD1. Germline CDR1 is SEHNR and CDR2 is FQNEAQ (reference sequence). V trimming: 5 bases; J trimming: 1 base; junction bases outside the gene matches: 7. The CDR3 spans 15 residues. CDR3 sequence: CASSPLTGFNYGYTF. As DNA, the CDR3 is TGTGCCAGCAGCCCACTGACAGGGTTTAACTATGGCTACACCTTC.

The gene calls are TRBV19 and TRBJ2-1; weak D call: TRBD2 (6 bases). Germline CDR1 and CDR2: LNHDA and SQIVND (reference sequence). This CDR3 has 14 amino acids. Trimming stripped 5 bases from V and 9 bases from J, with 17 bases between. The DNA for the CDR3 is TGTGCCAGTAGTTCCGCCGGGAGACGGGGTGAGCAGTTCTTC. It is translated as CASSSAGRRGEQFF.

This chain connects TRBV6-5 to TRBJ2-1; D is possibly TRBD1 (5 bases). Deletions cut 7 bases from V and 0 bases from J, with 13 bases between. The V gene's germline CDR1 is MNHEY and CDR2 SVGAGI. The CDR3 loop spans 15 amino acids. The DNA for the CDR3 is TGTGCCAGCATGTTTCGACAGAGCTCCTACAATGAGCAGTTCTTC. It encodes CASMFRQSSYNEQFF.

The V call is TRBV7-2, the J call TRBJ2-1; 8 bases agree with TRBD2. V trimming: 1 base; J trimming: 5 bases; junction bases outside the gene matches: 1. The CDR3 has 14 amino acids. CDR1 is SGHTA and CDR2 is FQGNSA in the germline V gene. The CDR3 here is CASSLELADNEQFF. The CDR3, as DNA: TGTGCCAGCAGCTTAGAACTAGCGGACAATGAGCAGTTCTTC.

This chain connects TRBV19 to TRBJ1-5; TRBD1 aligns across 7 bases. CDR1 LNHDA and CDR2 SQIVND come from the germline V gene (reference sequence). Trimming removed 8 bases from V and 0 bases from J; junction bases left unmatched: 7. The CDR3 is 15 amino acids. The CDR3 region is CASSSQGISNQPQHF. CDR3 bases: TGTGCCAGTTCCTCACAGGGGATTAGCAATCAGCCCCAGCATTTT.

The chain uses TRBV9 and TRBJ1-3; TRBD1 is a possible D gene (5 bases). The V and J ends lost 3 bases and 4 bases respectively, with 11 bases between them. CDR1 and CDR2 (germline): SGDLS, YYNGEE. The CDR3 is 14 residues long. This CDR3 is CASSAQGPGNTIYF. Here the CDR3 DNA reads TGTGCCAGCAGCGCGCAGGGCCCCGGAAACACCATATATTTT.

The V and J genes are TRBV19 and TRBJ1-2; 11 nucleotides agree with TRBD1. V was pared by 8 bases and J by 4 bases, with 6 bases of the junction left unmatched. Germline CDR1 and CDR2: LNHDA and SQIVND (reference sequence). The CDR3 extends over 14 amino acids. In DNA, the CDR3 is TGTGCCAGTCACCGGACAGGGGGCGGCTATGGCTACACCTTC. Amino acids: CASHRTGGGYGYTF.

The chain carries TRBV30 and TRBJ1-1; TRBD1 might be the D (6 bases). Trimming removed 0 bases from V and 3 bases from J, with 11 bases in between. Germline assignment: CDR1 GTSNPN and CDR2 SVGIG (reference sequence). The CDR3 sequence is 14 residues long. CDR3 coding DNA: TGTGCCTGGAGTGTACAGGGTAGGTACACTGAAGCTTTCTTT. Its translation is CAWSVQGRYTEAFF.

The chain joins TRBV7-2 to TRBJ1-1; 7 nucleotides line up with TRBD1. In germline, CDR1 is SGHTA, CDR2 FQGNSA. The CDR3 totals 14 residues. V was pared by 5 bases and J by 7 bases, with 10 bases of the junction left unmatched. CDR3 bases: TGTGCCAGCAGCCCGGACAGGAGACAGGGTGAAGCTTTCTTT. It codes for CASSPDRRQGEAFF.

V is TRBV29-1 and J is TRBJ2-3; 14 bases agree with TRBD2. This CDR3 has 16 residues. Germline V CDR1 and CDR2: SQVTM, ANQGSEA. The junction had 10 bases not matched to a gene; V was cut back by 7 bases and J by 4 bases. CDR3 nucleotide sequence: TGCAGCGGGAAGGGGACTAGCGGGAGCCTTCCAGATACGCAGTATTTT. Its translation is CSGKGTSGSLPDTQYF.

This chain joins TRBV30 and TRBJ2-5; the D gene is possibly TRBD1 (6 bases). Germline loops: CDR1 GTSNPN, CDR2 SVGIG (reference sequence). There are 12 residues in the CDR3. Deletions cut 4 bases from V and 5 bases from J, with 11 bases between. The CDR3: CAWIRGFETQYF. As DNA, the CDR3 is TGTGCCTGGATCAGGGGCTTTGAGACCCAGTACTTC.

Only a few counts were recorded for this clone. The chain employs TRBV5-4 and TRBJ2-7; 9 bases align to TRBD2. Germline CDR1 SGHNT, CDR2 YYREEE (reference sequence). This CDR3 is 15 amino acids long. The J segment lost 3 bases and the V segment lost 5 bases, leaving 9 bases of the junction unmatched. CDR3 in DNA: TGTGCCAGCAGGCGGGGGGGCGGGATCCTCTACGAGCAGTACTTC. It specifies CASRRGGGILYEQYF. Based on the CDR3 plus reference TRBV5-4 and TRBJ2-7, the full variable domain is ETGVTQSPTHLIKTRGQQVTLRCSSQSGHNTVSWYQQALGQGPQFIFQYYREEENGRGNFPPRFSGLQFPNYSSELNVNALELDDSALYLCASRRGGGILYEQYFGPGTRLTVT.

This chain connects TRBV11-2 to TRBJ1-2, with D possibly matching TRBD1 (5 bases). V dropped 7 bases and J dropped 2 bases, with 14 bases sitting between them. The germline gives CDR1 SGHAT, CDR2 FQNNGV. This CDR3 comprises 14 residues. The CDR3: CASTPGIANYGYTF. The CDR3 region has the DNA TGTGCCAGCACGCCAGGGATTGCGAACTATGGCTACACCTTC.

This clone was found a few times. The same CDR3 also results from other DNA sequences found in this sample. V gene TRBV20-1 combines with J gene TRBJ2-3; D is perhaps TRBD1 (5 bases). The germline V and J ends were trimmed by 6 bases and 2 bases, with 6 bases remaining between them. The CDR3 has 11 amino acids. Germline CDR1 and CDR2: DFQATT and SNEGSKA (reference sequence). The CDR3 sequence: CSADITDTQYF. The CDR3 DNA reads as TGCAGTGCGGACATCACAGATACGCAGTATTTT.

This clone has just one count. The genes are TRBV27 and TRBJ1-6; maybe TRBD1 (5 bases). Germline V gives CDR1 MNHEY, CDR2 SMNVEV (reference sequence). The CDR3 has 14 amino acids. With 2 bases removed from V and 5 bases from J, the gap between germline ends came to 7 bases. The CDR3 loop reads CASSLRGNNSPLHF. In DNA, the CDR3 is TGTGCCAGCAGTTTACGGGGGAATAATTCACCCCTCCACTTT.

V and J are TRBV19 and TRBJ1-4; a possible D gene is TRBD1 (6 bases). The V gene's germline CDR1 is LNHDA and CDR2 SQIVND (reference sequence). This CDR3 has 14 amino acids. Trimming removed 7 bases from V and 5 bases from J, with 14 bases in between. The CDR3 coding sequence is TGTGCCAGTAATACCGGGGGGCACAATGAAAAACTGTTTTTT. Amino acid sequence: CASNTGGHNEKLFF.

The chain employs TRBV2 and TRBJ2-1; 12 nucleotides match TRBD1. With V trimmed by 10 bases and J by 6 bases, 7 bases remained unmatched. The CDR3 runs 14 residues. CDR1 is SNHLY, CDR2 FYNNEI, per germline. Here the CDR3 reads CAKSGDRGPNEQFF. The CDR3 bases are TGTGCCAAGAGTGGGGACAGGGGGCCCAATGAGCAGTTCTTC. Using reference TRBV2 and TRBJ2-1 for the parts outside the CDR3, the full variable domain is EPEVTQTPSHQVTQMGQEVILRCVPISNHLYFYWYRQILGQKVEFLVSFYNNEISEKSEIFDDQFSVERPDGSNFTLKIRSTKLEDSAMYFCAKSGDRGPNEQFFGPGTRLTVL.

The chain has TRBV11-3 and TRBJ2-1; D might be TRBD1 (6 bases). This CDR3 is built from 14 residues. Germline V gives CDR1 SGHNT, CDR2 YENEEA. Trimming took off 4 bases at V and 8 bases at J, with 15 bases between the two ends. DNA of the CDR3: TGTGCCAGCAGCTCCTCCTCAGGGGCCGATGAGCAGTTCTTC. Translating it yields CASSSSSGADEQFF. Looking up the rest from reference TRBV11-3 and TRBJ2-1 gives the full variable domain: EAGVVQSPRYKIIEKKQPVAFWCNPISGHNTLYWYLQNLGQGPELLIRYENEEAVDDSQLPKDRFSAERLKGVDSTLKIQPAELGDSAVYLCASSSSSGADEQFFGPGTRLTVL.

This rearrangement joins TRBV10-2 to TRBJ2-5; tentatively, D is TRBD1 (5 bases). The CDR3 loop spans 14 amino acids. V lost 5 bases to trimming and J lost 5 bases, with 15 bases between them. Germline V lookup: CDR1 WSHSY, CDR2 SAAADI. The CDR3 nucleotides read TGCGCCAGCAGTCTGAGGAAGGGGTGGGAGACCCAGTACTTC. It is translated as CASSLRKGWETQYF.

V gene TRBV18 combines with J gene TRBJ2-2; tentative D call: TRBD1 (6 bases). Trimming took 6 bases from V and 4 from J, leaving 18 bases between them. The length of the CDR3 is 16 residues. The V gene's germline CDR1 is KGHSH and CDR2 LQKENI. CDR3 loop: CASSRRSGDGTGELFF. CDR3 sequence (DNA): TGTGCCAGCTCCAGAAGATCAGGGGATGGCACCGGGGAGCTGTTTTTT.

V is TRBV9 and J is TRBJ1-2, with 9 bases identical to TRBD1. J gave up 6 bases and V 2 bases, and 2 bases lay outside the gene matches. Germline CDR1 and CDR2: SGDLS and YYNGEE. The CDR3 is 13 residues long. The CDR3 loop reads CASSVRDRDGYTF. Here the CDR3 DNA reads TGTGCCAGCAGCGTCCGGGACAGGGATGGCTACACCTTC.

This clone has just one count. The chain employs TRBV6-5 and TRBJ2-7, with 8 bases aligning to TRBD2. This CDR3 region has 15 residues. Trimming took 5 bases from V and 0 from J; bases not matched to a gene: 6. CDR1 is MNHEY and CDR2 is SVGAGI in the germline V gene. CDR3 sequence reads: CASSPPSGYSYEQYF. The CDR3 bases are TGTGCCAGCAGTCCCCCTAGCGGGTACTCCTACGAGCAGTACTTC.

The chain recombines TRBV5-1 with TRBJ2-7, with 11 positions matching TRBD2. This CDR3 is built from 16 residues. Germline V gives CDR1 SGHRS, CDR2 YFSETQ. The V and J ends lost 6 bases and 1 base, in that order; junction bases with no gene match: 9. The CDR3 DNA is TGCGCCAGCAACCCCTTAGCGGGAGGGTTATCCTACGAGCAGTACTTC. This translates into CASNPLAGGLSYEQYF.

The V gene is TRBV18, the J gene TRBJ2-1, with TRBD1 matching over 8 bases. J lost 9 bases, V lost 0 bases, and 7 bases had no gene match. This CDR3 is built from 15 residues. CDR1 KGHSH and CDR2 LQKENI come from the germline V gene. The CDR3 sequence: CASSPPDRVIGEQFF. The CDR3 bases are TGTGCCAGCTCACCACCGGACAGGGTTATAGGTGAGCAGTTCTTC.

The chain recombines TRBV9 with TRBJ1-1; 10 bases map to TRBD1. With 5 bases clipped from V and 2 bases from J, the junction kept 6 bases outside the gene matches. The germline CDR1 and CDR2 sequences are SGDLS and YYNGEE. CDR3 length: 15 amino acids. CDR3 DNA: TGTGCCAGCAGTCCTAGGGACAGGGGAAACACTGAAGCTTTCTTT. Its translation: CASSPRDRGNTEAFF.

V and J are TRBV18 and TRBJ1-3; 7 positions match TRBD1. The CDR3 loop spans 16 amino acids. J gave up 0 bases and V 6 bases, and 8 bases lay outside the gene matches. The germline V gene has CDR1 KGHSH and CDR2 LQKENI. In DNA form, the CDR3 reads TGTGCCAGCTCCACCGGACAGGACAGCTCTGGAAACACCATATATTTT. This translates into CASSTGQDSSGNTIYF.

The chain links TRBV28 to TRBJ2-1; 7 positions match TRBD2. The CDR3 extends over 18 amino acids. Germline V lookup: CDR1 MDHEN, CDR2 SYDVKM. The V gene end was trimmed by 6 bases and the J gene end by 5 bases; junction bases not matched to a gene: 19. CDR3 nucleotides: TGTGCCAGCAGGACTTCTAGCGGCCTACGATATAGAGACAATGAGCAGTTCTTC. Translating gives CASRTSSGLRYRDNEQFF.

The chain combines TRBV7-2 with TRBJ1-6; TRBD1 aligns across 7 bases. Trimming at V came to 5 bases and at J to 7 bases, leaving 11 bases not matched to a gene. The CDR3 contains 16 residues. Germline V gene data show CDR1 as SGHTA and CDR2 as FQGNSA. CDR3 in DNA: TGTGCCAGCAGCCTACAGGGACAGAGGAAAAATTCACCCCTCCACTTT. Its protein is CASSLQGQRKNSPLHF.